The clone carrying this T cell receptor beta chain appeared many times. Its cognate antigen is unknown. The data originate from a study of spatial heterogeneity in lung cancer. The time point was: sample taken at primary tumor resection. TCRdb reprocessed the 5' RACE reads via MiXCR and lists one record per CDR3 protein. The sample has 100,000 or so distinct CDR3 sequences; 4.4% are singletons. Study results and limitations: Mutation counts in tumors were tracked by counts of expanded intratumoral alpha and beta TCRs.

This TCR came from a male donor with early-stage non-small cell lung cancer. The specimen comprised lung tumor tissue, sampled at surgery.

CDR3 nucleotides: TGTGCCAGCAGCTTAGCCGGGACGGGGAATGAAAAACTGTTTTTT. This gives the protein CASSLAGTGNEKLFF. V gene TRBV7-2 combines with J gene TRBJ1-4; a weak D match, TRBD1 (5 bases). The ends were cut back, 0 bases at V and 5 bases at J, with 10 bases in the middle. CDR1 SGHTA and CDR2 FQGNSA come from the germline V gene. CDR3 length: 15 residues.